This T cell receptor (beta chain) was captured by sequencing in a study of control samples from healthy donors and cancer patients. CDR3 length: 14 amino acids. CDR1 SGHTA and CDR2 FQGNSA come from the germline V gene. Between the trimmed V and J ends, which lost 1 base and 2 bases, there was a span of 8 bases. Clones were read by immunoSEQ multiplex PCR, and TCRdb kept only the in-frame ones, dropping some. The table shows roughly 160,000 clones, with 88% occurring only once. The material sequenced was blood. The TCR sequence derives from a woman aged 25 to 39 in good health. V gene TRBV7-2 combines with J gene TRBJ1-2; D ambiguous. CDR3 nucleotides: TGTGCCAGCAGCTTAGGCCAGTTGAACTATGGCTACACCTTC. Protein: CASSLGQLNYGYTF.